Each of the 27 T cell receptor beta chains below was sequenced from the same sample in a study of control samples from healthy donors and cancer patients. Libraries were prepared by immunoSEQ multiplex PCR; TCRdb keeps only in-frame clonotypes and omits some of them. The sample contains tens of thousands of clones, approximately 95% of which appear only once. The sample taken for sequencing was blood. These receptors came from a young man in good health.

The rearrangement joins TRBV28 to TRBJ1-2; D perhaps matches TRBD1 (6 bases). Germline CDR1 reads MDHEN; CDR2 reads SYDVKM. The V gene lost 3 bases and the J gene lost 7 bases, with 12 bases spanning the gap. The CDR3 has 13 residues. CDR3 DNA sequence: TGTGCCAGCAGTTTTGACAGGTTTGCTGGCTACACCTTC. Its translation: CASSFDRFAGYTF.

This clone was found once. V is TRBV5-1 and J is TRBJ2-7; 7 positions agree with TRBD2. Looked up from germline, CDR1 is SGHRS and CDR2 is YFSETQ. CDR3 length: 14 amino acids. The trim removed 0 bases at V and 5 bases at J, leaving 5 bases unmatched. CDR3 residues: CASSLVAGEDEQYF. CDR3 in DNA: TGCGCCAGCAGCTTGGTCGCGGGAGAGGACGAGCAGTACTTC.

The chain links TRBV2 to TRBJ2-1, with 11 bases identical to TRBD2. Germline CDR1 is SNHLY and CDR2 is FYNNEI. CDR3 size: 14 residues. V trimming: 9 bases; J trimming: 4 bases; junction bases outside the gene matches: 5. CDR3 coding DNA: TGTGCCAGGCAGACTAGCGGGATTTACAATGAGCAGTTCTTC. Translation gives CARQTSGIYNEQFF. The full variable domain, in which reference TRBV2 and TRBJ2-1 provide the parts outside the CDR3, is EPEVTQTPSHQVTQMGQEVILRCVPISNHLYFYWYRQILGQKVEFLVSFYNNEISEKSEIFDDQFSVERPDGSNFTLKIRSTKLEDSAMYFCARQTSGIYNEQFFGPGTRLTVL.

The chain links TRBV6-5 to TRBJ2-7, with TRBD2 as a possible D gene (6 bases). Trimming removed 3 bases at V and 4 bases at J, with 7 bases between. The CDR3 covers 12 residues. Germline V gene sequence: CDR1 MNHEY, CDR2 SVGAGI. CDR3 nucleotide sequence: TGTGCCAGCAGTTATCGGGGGTACGAGCAGTACTTC. It yields the protein CASSYRGYEQYF.

The chain has TRBV18 and TRBJ2-5; D not resolved. V lost 2 bases and J 4 bases, leaving 2 bases between the germline ends. This CDR3 spans 11 amino acids. CDR1 is KGHSH, CDR2 LQKENI, per germline. CDR3 DNA: TGTGCCAGCTCACCAGGAGAGACCCAGTACTTC. Amino acids: CASSPGETQYF. The whole variable domain, filled in from reference TRBV18 and TRBJ2-5, reads NAGVMQNPRHLVRRRGQEARLRCSPMKGHSHVYWYRQLPEEGLKFMVYLQKENIIDESGMPKERFSAEFPKEGPSILRIQQVVRGDSAAYFCASSPGETQYFGPGTRLLVL.

This rearrangement joins TRBV27 to TRBJ2-1, with TRBD1 matching 9 bases. CDR1 is MNHEY and CDR2 is SMNVEV in the germline V gene (reference sequence). V was clipped by 2 bases and J by 6 bases; unmatched bases: 11. This CDR3 spans 17 amino acids. The CDR3 loop reads CASSLLRTGASFNEQFF. Written as DNA, the CDR3 is TGTGCCAGCAGTTTACTTAGGACAGGGGCCTCTTTCAATGAGCAGTTCTTC.

The genes are TRBV7-9 and TRBJ2-6; 14 positions agree with TRBD2. The CDR3 consists of 18 residues. With V trimmed by 5 bases and J by 4 bases, 7 bases remained unmatched. From germline, CDR1 is SEHNR and CDR2 FQNEAQ (reference sequence). The CDR3 protein is CASSPRLAGGLGANVLTF. The CDR3 DNA is TGTGCCAGCAGCCCCCGACTAGCGGGAGGGTTGGGGGCCAACGTCCTGACTTTC.

This clone was seen only once. The chain employs TRBV6-5 and TRBJ2-7; D is ambiguous. The germline V gene has CDR1 MNHEY and CDR2 SVGAGI. Trimming removed 7 bases from V and 5 bases from J, with 18 bases in between. This CDR3 spans 14 amino acids. This CDR3 reads CASNPGRASNEQYF. The CDR3 DNA reads TGTGCCAGCAACCCCGGTCGAGCTTCCAACGAGCAGTACTTC.

The rearrangement links TRBV27 to TRBJ2-3, with D unresolved. V lost 2 bases and J lost 2, with 5 bases in between. The CDR3 has 13 amino acids. CDR1 and CDR2 from the germline V gene are MNHEY and SMNVEV (reference sequence). CDR3: CASSLRHTDTQYF. Here the CDR3 DNA reads TGTGCCAGCAGTTTACGGCACACAGATACGCAGTATTTT.

The V call is TRBV9, the J call TRBJ2-2; 11 positions agree with TRBD2. Germline CDR1 SGDLS, CDR2 YYNGEE. This CDR3 region has 15 residues. The ends lost 6 bases at V and 3 bases at J; junction bases unmatched: 4. The DNA for the CDR3 is TGTGCCAGCACCTTACTAGCGGGAGACACCGGGGAGCTGTTTTTT. It yields the protein CASTLLAGDTGELFF.

The chain has TRBV11-2 and TRBJ2-2; D unresolved. V was cut by 4 bases and J by 7 bases, with 10 bases left in between. Per the germline V gene, CDR1 is SGHAT and CDR2 is FQNNGV. The CDR3 contains 13 residues. The CDR3 sequence is CASSSDPRGELFF. The CDR3 region has the DNA TGTGCCAGCAGCTCAGACCCCCGCGGGGAGCTGTTTTTT.

The rearrangement links TRBV5-8 to TRBJ2-2; 12 bases fit TRBD2. This CDR3 contains 14 residues. V was clipped by 7 bases and J by 4 bases; unmatched bases: 2. Germline CDR1 and CDR2: SGHTS and YDEGEE. In DNA, the CDR3 is TGTGCCAGCCGACTAGCGGGAGTCACCGGGGAGCTGTTTTTT. Translation gives CASRLAGVTGELFF.

This chain's CDR3 is CASSLLLGTGELFF. The CDR3 bases are TGTGCCAGCAGTCTACTTCTCGGCACCGGGGAGCTGTTTTTT. The chain is built from TRBV7-2 and TRBJ2-2, with D unclear. Germline CDR1 and CDR2: SGHTA and FQGNSA. Trimming left V 6 bases short and J 4 bases short, with 12 bases between. CDR3 length: 14 residues.

On this clone: This specimen includes other DNA sequences encoding the same CDR3. V is TRBV28 and J is TRBJ1-3; D is ambiguous. This CDR3 region has 14 residues. V lost 3 bases and J lost 3, with 9 bases in between. CDR1 and CDR2 from the germline V gene are MDHEN and SYDVKM. The CDR3 reads CASSFRGLGNTIYF. The DNA of the CDR3 is TGTGCCAGCAGTTTTCGTGGGCTTGGAAACACCATATATTTT.

In this sample, this clone turned up once. The V and J genes are TRBV29-1 and TRBJ1-4; D ambiguous. Germline values: CDR1 SQVTM, CDR2 ANQGSEA. This CDR3 is built from 15 residues. The V and J ends lost 0 bases and 1 base respectively, with 9 bases between them. CDR3 nucleotide sequence: TGCAGCGTTGAAGAACTGCGGGGAACTAATGAAAAACTGTTTTTT. Its translation is CSVEELRGTNEKLFF.

The chain uses TRBV4-2 and TRBJ2-6; D unclear. Germline assignment: CDR1 LGHNA and CDR2 YNFKEQ. The CDR3 consists of 16 residues. Trimming removed 0 bases from V and 0 bases from J, with 6 bases in between. CDR3 in amino acids: CASSQDSVSGANVLTF. As DNA, the CDR3 is TGTGCCAGCAGCCAAGACAGTGTCTCTGGGGCCAACGTCCTGACTTTC.

V usage is TRBV19 and J usage is TRBJ2-1; 8 bases agree with TRBD2. The CDR3 runs 15 residues. The ends lost 7 bases at V and 4 bases at J; junction bases unmatched: 9. The germline V gene has CDR1 LNHDA and CDR2 SQIVND (reference sequence). The DNA for the CDR3 is TGTGCCAGTACCTATGGCGGGGGGCCGTACAATGAGCAGTTCTTC. The encoded protein is CASTYGGGPYNEQFF.

A single count supports this clone. The chain recombines TRBV10-3 with TRBJ2-7; the match to TRBD1 covers 12 bases. V gave up 3 bases and J gave up 7 bases; unmatched junction bases: 4. Germline V CDR1 and CDR2: ENHRY, SYGVKD. CDR3 length: 14 amino acids. The CDR3 sequence is CAISDGTGGREQYF. In DNA form, the CDR3 reads TGTGCCATCAGTGATGGGACAGGGGGCCGGGAGCAGTACTTC.

This clone appeared once. The rearrangement joins TRBV14 to TRBJ2-3; D is uncertain. The CDR3 has 13 residues. V lost 0 bases and J lost 6, with 7 bases in between. Germline CDR1 reads SGHDN; CDR2 reads FVKESK. In nucleotides, the CDR3 is TGTGCCAGCAGCCAAGATCGTCGGGATACGCAGTATTTT. Translated: CASSQDRRDTQYF.

The genes are TRBV7-3 and TRBJ1-2; no definite D call. Per germline, CDR1 SGHTA and CDR2 FQGTGA. V dropped 2 bases and J dropped 3 bases, with 10 bases sitting between them. This CDR3 comprises 14 residues. The CDR3 region is CASSLEFGDYGYTF. In DNA form, the CDR3 reads TGTGCCAGCAGCTTAGAGTTCGGGGACTATGGCTACACCTTC.

The chain employs TRBV28 and TRBJ1-2; TRBD1 is a possible D gene (6 bases). This CDR3 is 15 amino acids long. V was cut by 1 base and J by 5 bases, with 14 bases left in between. Germline V gene sequence: CDR1 MDHEN, CDR2 SYDVKM. In nucleotides, the CDR3 is TGTGCCAGCAGTTTATCCCCGGACAGTGGGTATGGCTACACCTTC. It translates to CASSLSPDSGYGYTF.

This clone came up once. The genes are TRBV28 and TRBJ1-1, with unresolved D. V was shortened by 8 bases and J by 1 base, with 11 bases between the two germline ends. The CDR3 length is 13 residues. CDR1 is MDHEN, CDR2 SYDVKM, per germline. CDR3 DNA sequence: TGTGCCAGCGGGCCGGGCCCGAACACTGAAGCTTTCTTT. Its translation: CASGPGPNTEAFF.

This rearrangement joins TRBV3-1 (or the pseudogene TRBV3-2) to TRBJ1-1; D uncertain. Germline V gene lookup returns CDR1 LGHDT and CDR2 YNNKEL (reference sequence). Deletions cut 3 bases from V and 1 base from J, with 6 bases between. The CDR3 spans 13 residues. Here the CDR3 DNA reads TGTGCCAGCAGCCAGAAGGGGAACACTGAAGCTTTCTTT. It encodes CASSQKGNTEAFF.

This chain uses TRBV9 with TRBJ1-6; D unclear. Germline V gives CDR1 SGDLS, CDR2 YYNGEE. The germline V and J ends were trimmed by 3 bases and 10 bases, with 8 bases remaining between them. The CDR3 has 12 amino acids. CDR3 region: CASSDAGSPLHF. The CDR3 DNA sequence: TGTGCCAGCAGCGACGCCGGATCACCCCTCCACTTT.

This clone was counted once. This chain connects TRBV9 to TRBJ2-7; no reliable D call. Germline V gene lookup returns CDR1 SGDLS and CDR2 YYNGEE. Trimming removed 4 bases at V and 3 bases at J, with 14 bases between. The CDR3 sequence is 14 residues long. The CDR3 DNA sequence: TGTGCCAGCAGCCCTAGTGGAACAGACTACGAGCAGTACTTC. This encodes CASSPSGTDYEQYF.

The chain employs TRBV5-1 and TRBJ2-3, with 10 bases identical to TRBD2. CDR1 SGHRS and CDR2 YFSETQ come from the germline V gene. V lost 3 bases, J lost 3 bases, and 19 bases stayed unmatched. The CDR3 length is 20 residues. CDR3 nucleotide sequence: TGCGCCAGCAGCTCGCTGACTAGCGGGTGGACGGGGGCTTGGACAGATACGCAGTATTTT. It codes for CASSSLTSGWTGAWTDTQYF.

The V and J genes are TRBV2 and TRBJ2-4, with 7 bases lining up with TRBD1. J lost 4 bases, V lost 4 bases, and 7 bases had no gene match. The CDR3 totals 15 residues. CDR1 is SNHLY and CDR2 is FYNNEI in the germline V gene. The CDR3 protein is CASSGFGQEKNIQYF. The CDR3, as DNA: TGTGCCAGCAGTGGGTTCGGACAGGAGAAAAACATTCAGTACTTC.